This record concerns one TCR beta chain sequence. Its antigen is undetermined. This sample was included in a study of T cell responses to AZD1222 COVID-19 vaccine. Study-wide findings and caveats: None of the repertoires were sampled until the peak T cell response had passed. Following two doses of AZD1222, Spike-specific TCR breadth and depth rose. Donors skewed white British and female; clonal diversity was possibly underestimated.

Trimming left V 6 bases short and J 3 bases short, with 12 bases between. Germline CDR1 is MDHEN and CDR2 is SYDVKM. CDR3 length: 14 residues. Sequencing used immunoSEQ multiplex PCR; TCRdb keeps in-frame clones, though not all of them. This sample has some 200,000 clones, with around 94% found just once. This sample comprised peripheral blood, obtained 28 days after the second dose of the MenACWY control vaccine. This TCR came from an adult who received the MenACWY meningococcal vaccine as a control. This rearrangement joins TRBV28 to TRBJ1-5, with a tentative D call TRBD1 (6 bases). In DNA form, the CDR3 reads TGTGCCAGCAGGGTGGACAGCTACAATCAGCCCCAGCATTTT. This translates into CASRVDSYNQPQHF. The full variable domain, in which reference TRBV28 and TRBJ1-5 provide the parts outside the CDR3, is DVKVTQSSRYLVKRTGEKVFLECVQDMDHENMFWYRQDPGLGLRLIYFSYDVKMKEKGDIPEGYSVSREKKERFSLILESASTNQTSMYLCASRVDSYNQPQHFGDGTRLSIL.